In this sample, the clone carrying this TCR beta chain turned up a few times. Methods used by the authors: Reference gene primer amplification yielded estimated nucleated cell counts. Only in-frame clones appear in the TCRdb table, and some are missing; sequencing was by immunoSEQ multiplex PCR. V, J and clone size are taken as reported in that table, and D and trimming were inferred from the DNA itself. The sample contains roughly 94,000 clones, 75% to 85% of which appear only once. This sample was taken from a study of blood T cell repertoires in COVID-19. Across the study: Sample material is recorded as cDNA or gDNA derived from T cells, B-cell-depleted T cells, or PBMCs.

V lost 4 bases to trimming and J lost 0 bases; unmatched junction nucleotides: 3. This CDR3 is 15 amino acids long. The V gene's germline CDR1 is MNHEY and CDR2 SVGAGI. The genes are TRBV6-5 and TRBJ1-3; TRBD1 matches at 7 bases. This sequence originates from a man in his fifties or sixties with acute or convalescent COVID-19. The specimen sequenced was peripheral blood. CDR3 amino acids: CASSWDRFSGNTIYF. For the CDR3, the DNA is TGTGCCAGCAGTTGGGACAGATTCTCTGGAAACACCATATATTTT.